A single sample is the source of the 11 T cell receptor beta chains below, sequenced in a study of cytomegalovirus exposure and HLA in healthy donors. Produced via immunoSEQ multiplex PCR; TCRdb's table is partial and in-frame only. This table holds 230,000 or so clones, about 90% found once. The sequenced sample was PBMCs. Receptors were obtained from a woman aged 18 to 35 in good health and CMV-seronegative.

The V gene is TRBV4-1, the J gene TRBJ2-1; 8 positions match TRBD2. The germline gives CDR1 MGHRA, CDR2 YSYEKL. J was trimmed by 8 bases and V by 1 base; bases with no gene match: 10. The CDR3 runs to 16 residues. The CDR3 protein is CASSQVKTGGYDEQFF. In DNA, the CDR3 is TGCGCCAGCAGCCAAGTTAAAACGGGAGGGTACGATGAGCAGTTCTTC.

The rearrangement joins TRBV7-2 to TRBJ2-1, with 7 bases aligning to TRBD2. V was pared by 2 bases and J by 9 bases, with 7 bases of the junction left unmatched. Germline CDR1 is SGHTA and CDR2 is FQGNSA. The CDR3 is made up of 14 amino acids. CDR3 protein: CASSLRLAGSEQFF. The CDR3 DNA follows: TGTGCCAGCAGCTTAAGATTAGCGGGCTCTGAGCAGTTCTTC.

This clone has just one count. V is TRBV9 and J is TRBJ1-2; 11 bases line up with TRBD1. The CDR3 length is 17 residues. Germline-derived CDR1 and CDR2 are SGDLS and YYNGEE. V shed 4 bases and J 2 bases; nucleotides not matched to a gene: 10. DNA of the CDR3: TGTGCCAGCAGCTCTCCCGGGACAGGGGGGCGGAACTATGGCTACACCTTC. Translating gives CASSSPGTGGRNYGYTF.

V and J are TRBV6-4 and TRBJ2-2; D is undetermined. V lost 8 bases and J lost 0, with 7 bases in between. The CDR3 length is 13 residues. CDR1 is MRHNA and CDR2 is SNTAGT in the germline V gene. The CDR3 protein is CASARSNTGELFF. The CDR3, as DNA: TGTGCCAGCGCCAGATCGAACACCGGGGAGCTGTTTTTT.

This sequence joins TRBV19 and TRBJ2-2; no clear D. V lost 3 bases and J lost 5, with 10 bases in between. The CDR3 consists of 14 residues. Germline CDR1 and CDR2: LNHDA and SQIVND (reference sequence). CDR3 nucleotide sequence: TGTGCCAGTAGTATTGGTTCCGCGACCGGGGAGCTGTTTTTT. Encoded protein: CASSIGSATGELFF.

The V call is TRBV15, the J call TRBJ2-7, with 11 bases aligning to TRBD2. Germline V gives CDR1 LNHNV, CDR2 YYDKDF (reference sequence). This CDR3 is built from 15 residues. V lost 3 bases to trimming and J lost 5 bases; unmatched junction nucleotides: 6. In nucleotides, the CDR3 is TGTGCCACCAGCAGTACCACTAGCGGGAGTGACGAGCAGTACTTC. Protein product: CATSSTTSGSDEQYF.

The chain combines TRBV5-1 with TRBJ2-1; 7 bases map to TRBD1. This CDR3 comprises 15 residues. Trimming cost V 4 bases and J 8 bases; bases outside gene matches: 12. Germline CDR1 SGHRS, CDR2 YFSETQ. The CDR3 nucleotides are TGCGCCAGCAGCACAGGCTGGACAGGTGAATATGAGCAGTTCTTC. It specifies CASSTGWTGEYEQFF.

The gene calls are TRBV7-8 and TRBJ1-2; tentatively, D is TRBD1 (5 bases). Per the germline V gene, CDR1 is SGHVS and CDR2 is FQNEAQ. V lost 0 bases to trimming and J lost 8 bases, with 10 bases between them. The CDR3 has 13 residues. In nucleotides, the CDR3 is TGTGCCAGCAGCTTAGCGCCGGGGGAAGGCTACACCTTC. This codes for CASSLAPGEGYTF. The full variable domain, rest sourced from reference TRBV7-8 and TRBJ1-2, is GAGVSQSPRYKVAKRGQDVALRCDPISGHVSLFWYQQALGQGPEFLTYFQNEAQLDKSGLPSDRFFAERPEGSVSTLKIQRTQQEDSAVYLCASSLAPGEGYTFGSGTRLTVV.

This chain connects TRBV5-6 to TRBJ2-7, with D perhaps TRBD1 (6 bases). The germline V and J ends were trimmed by 1 base and 5 bases, with 10 bases remaining between them. The CDR3 is 13 amino acids. Germline lookup yields CDR1 SGHDT and CDR2 YYEEEE. The CDR3 loop is CASSLSQGHEQYF. The CDR3, as DNA: TGTGCCAGCAGCTTGTCACAGGGACACGAGCAGTACTTC.

The V call is TRBV5-1, the J call TRBJ2-3; 8 positions agree with TRBD2. Germline CDR1 SGHRS, CDR2 YFSETQ. The CDR3 totals 14 residues. J was trimmed by 6 bases and V by 4 bases; bases with no gene match: 7. The CDR3 nucleotides are TGCGCCAGCAGCAGCCGTCCTAGCGGGGATACGCAGTATTTT. Translating gives CASSSRPSGDTQYF.

This clone has a single count. The chain is built from TRBV7-9 and TRBJ1-4, with 8 bases identical to TRBD1. This CDR3 is built from 15 residues. Germline trimming cut 4 bases from V and 8 bases from J; bases unmatched to any gene: 9. The germline V gene has CDR1 SEHNR and CDR2 FQNEAQ (reference sequence). Here the CDR3 reads CASSWSTGGKEKLFF. The CDR3 DNA sequence: TGTGCCAGCAGCTGGAGTACAGGGGGGAAGGAAAAACTGTTTTTT. The full variable domain, completed using reference TRBV7-9 and TRBJ1-4, is DTGVSQNPRHKITKRGQNVTFRCDPISEHNRLYWYRQTLGQGPEFLTYFQNEAQLEKSRLLSDRFSAERPKGSFSTLEIQRTEQGDSAMYLCASSWSTGGKEKLFFGSGTQLSVL.